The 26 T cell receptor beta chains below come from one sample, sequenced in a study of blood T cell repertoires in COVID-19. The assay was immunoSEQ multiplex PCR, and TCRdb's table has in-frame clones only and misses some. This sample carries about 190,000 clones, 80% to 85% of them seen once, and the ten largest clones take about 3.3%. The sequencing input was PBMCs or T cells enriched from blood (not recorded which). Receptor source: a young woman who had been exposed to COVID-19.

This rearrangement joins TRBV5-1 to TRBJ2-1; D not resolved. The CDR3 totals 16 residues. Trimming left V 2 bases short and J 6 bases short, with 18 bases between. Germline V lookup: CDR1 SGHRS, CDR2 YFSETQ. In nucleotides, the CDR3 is TGCGCCAGCAGCTTAACCCCCTTTGATGGCGGCAATGAGCAGTTCTTC. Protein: CASSLTPFDGGNEQFF.

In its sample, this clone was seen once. Written as DNA, the CDR3 is TGCAGCGTTGAAGATTCGGACAGGGCGGATGGCTACACCTTC. This gives the protein CSVEDSDRADGYTF. The gene calls are TRBV29-1 and TRBJ1-2, with TRBD1 matching 8 bases. The trim removed 0 bases at V and 6 bases at J, leaving 6 bases unmatched. Germline CDR1 is SQVTM and CDR2 is ANQGSEA. This CDR3 is built from 14 residues.

DNA for the CDR3: TGTGCCAGCAGTTACTCGGGGCCCCTCTACGAGCAGTACTTC. Encoded protein: CASSYSGPLYEQYF. J is TRBJ2-7 and V is TRBV6-5, with a tentative D call TRBD1 (5 bases). The germline gives CDR1 MNHEY, CDR2 SVGAGI. The CDR3 spans 14 residues. The ends were cut back, 0 bases at V and 3 bases at J, with 9 bases in the middle.

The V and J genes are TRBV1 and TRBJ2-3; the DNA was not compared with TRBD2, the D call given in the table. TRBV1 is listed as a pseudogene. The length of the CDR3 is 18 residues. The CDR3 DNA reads TGCACCAGCAGCCAAGTAATGTCCGCGGAGCAGAGCACAGATACGCAGTATTTT. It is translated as CTSSQVMSAEQSTDTQYF.

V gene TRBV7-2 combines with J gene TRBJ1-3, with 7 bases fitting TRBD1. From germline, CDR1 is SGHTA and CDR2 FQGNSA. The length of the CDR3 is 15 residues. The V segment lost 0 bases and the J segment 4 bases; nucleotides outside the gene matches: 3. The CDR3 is CASSLAGGEGNTIYF. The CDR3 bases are TGTGCCAGCAGCTTAGCAGGGGGCGAGGGAAACACCATATATTTT.

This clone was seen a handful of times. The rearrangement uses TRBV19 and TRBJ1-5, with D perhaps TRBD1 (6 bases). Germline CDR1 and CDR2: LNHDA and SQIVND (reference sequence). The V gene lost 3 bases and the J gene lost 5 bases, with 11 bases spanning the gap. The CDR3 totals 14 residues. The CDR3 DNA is TGTGCCAGTAGTATTTGGTCAGGGGATCAGCCCCAGCATTTT. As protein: CASSIWSGDQPQHF.

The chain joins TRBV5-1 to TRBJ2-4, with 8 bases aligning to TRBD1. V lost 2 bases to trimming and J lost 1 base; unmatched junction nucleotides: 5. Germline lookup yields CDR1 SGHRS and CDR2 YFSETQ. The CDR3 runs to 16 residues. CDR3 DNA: TGCGCCAGCAGCTTTGGACAGGGTGGGGCCAAAAACATTCAGTACTTC. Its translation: CASSFGQGGAKNIQYF.

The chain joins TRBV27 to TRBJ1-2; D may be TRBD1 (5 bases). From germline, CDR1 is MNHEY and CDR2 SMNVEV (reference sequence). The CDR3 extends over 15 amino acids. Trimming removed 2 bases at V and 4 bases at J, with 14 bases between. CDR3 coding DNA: TGTGCCAGCAGTTTACAGGGCCCTCCGGGCTATGGCTACACCTTC. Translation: CASSLQGPPGYGYTF.

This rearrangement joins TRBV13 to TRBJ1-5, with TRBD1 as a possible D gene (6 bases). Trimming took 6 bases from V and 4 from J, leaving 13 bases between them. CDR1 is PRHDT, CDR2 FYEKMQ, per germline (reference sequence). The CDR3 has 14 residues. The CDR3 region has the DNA TGTGCCAGCAGGAAACAGGGAGGGAATCAGCCCCAGCATTTT. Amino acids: CASRKQGGNQPQHF.

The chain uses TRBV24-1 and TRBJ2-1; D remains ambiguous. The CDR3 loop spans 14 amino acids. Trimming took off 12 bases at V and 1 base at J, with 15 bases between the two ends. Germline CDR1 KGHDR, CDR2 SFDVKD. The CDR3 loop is CAPPSGQSYNEQFF. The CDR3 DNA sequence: TGTGCCCCCCCCTCGGGTCAGTCCTACAATGAGCAGTTCTTC.

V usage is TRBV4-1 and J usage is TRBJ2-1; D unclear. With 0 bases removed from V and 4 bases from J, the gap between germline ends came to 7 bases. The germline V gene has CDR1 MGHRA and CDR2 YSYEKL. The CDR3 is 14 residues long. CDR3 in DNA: TGCGCCAGCAGCCAAGATGGCCAATACAATGAGCAGTTCTTC. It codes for CASSQDGQYNEQFF.

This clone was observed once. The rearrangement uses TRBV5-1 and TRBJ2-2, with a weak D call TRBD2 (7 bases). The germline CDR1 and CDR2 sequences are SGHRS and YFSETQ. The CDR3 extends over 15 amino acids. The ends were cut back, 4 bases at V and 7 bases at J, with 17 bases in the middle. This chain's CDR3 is CASSPTRGAGGELFF. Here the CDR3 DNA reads TGCGCCAGCAGCCCAACCCGGGGGGCCGGCGGGGAGCTGTTTTTT.

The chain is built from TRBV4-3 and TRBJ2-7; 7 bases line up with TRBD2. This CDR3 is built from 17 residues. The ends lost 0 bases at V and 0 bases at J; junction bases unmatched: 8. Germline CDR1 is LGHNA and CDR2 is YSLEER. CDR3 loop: CASSQDRVGGGSYEQYF. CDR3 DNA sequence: TGCGCCAGCAGCCAAGATCGTGTGGGGGGGGGCTCCTACGAGCAGTACTTC.

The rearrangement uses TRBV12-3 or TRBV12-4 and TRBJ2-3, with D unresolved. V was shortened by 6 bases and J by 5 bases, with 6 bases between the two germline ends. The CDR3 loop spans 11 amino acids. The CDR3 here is CASSYQDTQYF. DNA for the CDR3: TGTGCCAGCAGCTATCAAGATACGCAGTATTTT.

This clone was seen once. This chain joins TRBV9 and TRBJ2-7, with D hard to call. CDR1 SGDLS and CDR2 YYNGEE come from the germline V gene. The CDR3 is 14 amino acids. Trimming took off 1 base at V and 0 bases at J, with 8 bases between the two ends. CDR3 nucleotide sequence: TGTGCCAGCAGCGTAATTGCGGACTCCTACGAGCAGTACTTC. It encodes CASSVIADSYEQYF.

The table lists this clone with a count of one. The CDR3 coding sequence is TGTGCCAGCAGCCAAGATCAGCTGACCGGGACAGGGGTGTTGGACTATGGCTACACCTTC. This gives the protein CASSQDQLTGTGVLDYGYTF. The V and J genes are TRBV3-1 (or the pseudogene TRBV3-2) and TRBJ1-2; TRBD1 agrees at 10 bases. The V gene end was trimmed by 0 bases and the J gene end by 3 bases; junction bases not matched to a gene: 16. There are 20 residues in the CDR3. The germline CDR1 and CDR2 sequences are LGHDT and YNNKEL (reference sequence).

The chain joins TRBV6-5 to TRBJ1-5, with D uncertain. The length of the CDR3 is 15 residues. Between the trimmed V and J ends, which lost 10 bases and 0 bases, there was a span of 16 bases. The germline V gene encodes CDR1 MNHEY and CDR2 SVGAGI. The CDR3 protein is CATGIAGHSNQPQHF. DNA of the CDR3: TGTGCCACGGGGATTGCAGGTCATAGCAATCAGCCCCAGCATTTT.

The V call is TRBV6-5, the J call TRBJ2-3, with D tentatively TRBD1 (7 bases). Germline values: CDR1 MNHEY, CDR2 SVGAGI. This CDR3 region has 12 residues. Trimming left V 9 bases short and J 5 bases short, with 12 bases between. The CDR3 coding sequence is TGTGCCAGTCAGGGGGGTAAAGATACGCAGTATTTT. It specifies CASQGGKDTQYF.

CDR3 loop: CASSLIASTDTQYF. CDR3 nucleotides: TGTGCCAGCAGCTTAATAGCAAGCACAGATACGCAGTATTTT. The chain uses TRBV7-3 and TRBJ2-3; the D is unclear. CDR1 SGHTA and CDR2 FQGTGA come from the germline V gene. The CDR3 has 14 residues. V was clipped by 1 base and J by 0 bases, with 5 bases between them.

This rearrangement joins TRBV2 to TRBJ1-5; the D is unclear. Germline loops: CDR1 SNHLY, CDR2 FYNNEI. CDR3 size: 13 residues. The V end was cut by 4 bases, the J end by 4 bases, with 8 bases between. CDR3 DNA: TGTGCCAGCAGTGTTGAGGCGAATCAGCCCCAGCATTTT. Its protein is CASSVEANQPQHF.

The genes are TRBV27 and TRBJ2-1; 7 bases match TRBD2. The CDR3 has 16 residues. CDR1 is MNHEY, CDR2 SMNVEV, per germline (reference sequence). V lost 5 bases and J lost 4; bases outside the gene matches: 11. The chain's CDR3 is CASSLSPGGPYNEQFF. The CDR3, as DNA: TGTGCCAGCAGTCTGTCCCCGGGGGGTCCTTACAATGAGCAGTTCTTC.

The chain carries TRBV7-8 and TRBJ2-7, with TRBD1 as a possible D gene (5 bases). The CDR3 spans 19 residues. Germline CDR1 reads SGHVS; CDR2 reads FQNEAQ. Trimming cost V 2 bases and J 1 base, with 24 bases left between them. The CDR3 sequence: CASSLPQAKGNKGSYEQYF. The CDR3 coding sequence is TGTGCCAGCAGCTTACCTCAGGCCAAGGGGAATAAGGGGTCCTACGAGCAGTACTTC.

The CDR3 loop is CASSLAQGANTGELFF. The CDR3 DNA follows: TGCGCCAGCAGCTTGGCACAGGGCGCGAACACCGGGGAGCTGTTTTTT. This sequence joins TRBV5-1 and TRBJ2-2; tentative D call: TRBD1 (6 bases). CDR3 length: 16 amino acids. Germline CDR1 is SGHRS and CDR2 is YFSETQ. V lost 0 bases and J lost 0, with 9 bases in between.

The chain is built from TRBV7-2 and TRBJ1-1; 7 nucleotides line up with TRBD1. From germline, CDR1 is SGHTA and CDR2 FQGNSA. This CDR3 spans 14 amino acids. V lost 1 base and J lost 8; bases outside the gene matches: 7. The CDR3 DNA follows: TGTGCCAGCAGCTTAGTGGGACAGCTTCTCGAAGCTTTCTTT. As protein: CASSLVGQLLEAFF.

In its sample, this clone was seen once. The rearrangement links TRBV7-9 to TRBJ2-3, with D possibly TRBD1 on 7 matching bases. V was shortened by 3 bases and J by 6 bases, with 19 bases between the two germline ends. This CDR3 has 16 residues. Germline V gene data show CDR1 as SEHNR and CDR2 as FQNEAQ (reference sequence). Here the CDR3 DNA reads TGTGCCAGCAGCTTTTACCCAGGGACAGCGGGCGATACGCAGTATTTT. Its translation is CASSFYPGTAGDTQYF.

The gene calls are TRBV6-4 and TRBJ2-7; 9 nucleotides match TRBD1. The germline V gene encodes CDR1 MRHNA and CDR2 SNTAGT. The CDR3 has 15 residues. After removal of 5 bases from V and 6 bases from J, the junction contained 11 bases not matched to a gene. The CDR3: CASSPKRTGVSEQYF. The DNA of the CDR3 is TGTGCCAGCAGTCCCAAAAGGACAGGGGTCTCCGAGCAGTACTTC.